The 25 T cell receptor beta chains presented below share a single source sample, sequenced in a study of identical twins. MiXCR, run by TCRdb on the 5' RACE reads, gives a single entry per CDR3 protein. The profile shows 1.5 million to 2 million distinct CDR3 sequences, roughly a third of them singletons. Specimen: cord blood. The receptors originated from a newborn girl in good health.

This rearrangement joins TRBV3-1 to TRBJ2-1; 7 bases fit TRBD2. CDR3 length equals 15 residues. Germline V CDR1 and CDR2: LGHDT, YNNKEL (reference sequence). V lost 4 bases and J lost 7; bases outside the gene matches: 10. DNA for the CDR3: TGTGCCAGCAGCCTCCGGGACTATAGTTTAAATGAGCAGTTCTTC. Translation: CASSLRDYSLNEQFF.

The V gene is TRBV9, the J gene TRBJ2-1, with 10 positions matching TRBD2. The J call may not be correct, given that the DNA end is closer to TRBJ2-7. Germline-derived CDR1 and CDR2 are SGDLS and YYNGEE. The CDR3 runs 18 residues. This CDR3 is CASSALAGESSSYNEQYF. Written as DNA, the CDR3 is TGTGCCAGCAGCGCGCTAGCGGGAGAGTCGAGCTCCTACAATGAGCAGTACTTC.

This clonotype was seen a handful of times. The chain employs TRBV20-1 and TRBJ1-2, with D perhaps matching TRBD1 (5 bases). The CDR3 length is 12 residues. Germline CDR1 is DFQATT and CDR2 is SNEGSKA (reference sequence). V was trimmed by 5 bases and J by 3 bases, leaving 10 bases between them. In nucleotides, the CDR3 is TGCAGTGCTTCGGCGGGGGACTATGGCTACACCTTC. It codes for CSASAGDYGYTF.

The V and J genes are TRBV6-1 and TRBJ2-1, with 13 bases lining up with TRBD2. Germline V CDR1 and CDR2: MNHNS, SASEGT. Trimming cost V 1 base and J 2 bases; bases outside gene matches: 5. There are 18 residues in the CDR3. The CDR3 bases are TGTGCCAGCAGTGAAGAACTAGCGGGAGGGCCGCCCTACAATGAGCAGTTCTTC. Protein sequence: CASSEELAGGPPYNEQFF.

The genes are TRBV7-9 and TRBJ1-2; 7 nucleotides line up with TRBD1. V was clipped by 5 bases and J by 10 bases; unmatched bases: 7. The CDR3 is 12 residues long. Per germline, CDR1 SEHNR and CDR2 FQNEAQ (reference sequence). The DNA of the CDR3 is TGTGCCAGCAGCGACAGGGAACGTGACTACACCTTC. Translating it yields CASSDRERDYTF.

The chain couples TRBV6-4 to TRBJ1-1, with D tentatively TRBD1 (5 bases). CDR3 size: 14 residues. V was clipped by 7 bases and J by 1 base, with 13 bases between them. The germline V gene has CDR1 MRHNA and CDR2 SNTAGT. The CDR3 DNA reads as TGTGCCAGCACCCCGGGACCCCAGAACACTGAAGCTTTCTTT. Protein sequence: CASTPGPQNTEAFF.

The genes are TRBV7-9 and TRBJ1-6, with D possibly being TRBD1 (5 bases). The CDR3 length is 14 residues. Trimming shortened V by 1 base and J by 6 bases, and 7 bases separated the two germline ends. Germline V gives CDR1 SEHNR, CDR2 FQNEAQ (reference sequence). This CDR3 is CASSLVGVNSPLHF. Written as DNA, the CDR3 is TGTGCCAGCAGCTTAGTAGGGGTTAATTCACCCCTCCACTTT.

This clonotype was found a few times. The CDR3 is CASSEAGRFNSPLHF. The CDR3 coding sequence is TGTGCCAGCAGTGAAGCGGGCAGGTTTAATTCACCCCTCCACTTT. The genes are TRBV2 and TRBJ1-6, with D uncertain. Per the germline V gene, CDR1 is SNHLY and CDR2 is FYNNEI. V dropped 0 bases and J dropped 6 bases, with 9 bases sitting between them. This CDR3 is 15 amino acids long. The full variable domain, completed using reference TRBV2 and TRBJ1-6, is EPEVTQTPSHQVTQMGQEVILRCVPISNHLYFYWYRQILGQKVEFLVSFYNNEISEKSEIFDDQFSVERPDGSNFTLKIRSTKLEDSAMYFCASSEAGRFNSPLHFGNGTRLTVT.

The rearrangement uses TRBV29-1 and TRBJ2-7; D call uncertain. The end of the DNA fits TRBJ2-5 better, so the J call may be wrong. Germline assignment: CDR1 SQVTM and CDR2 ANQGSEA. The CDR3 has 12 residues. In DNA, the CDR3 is TGCAGCGTTGAAGGGCAGAGAGAGACCCAGTACTTC. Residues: CSVEGQRETQYF.

The CDR3 DNA is TGTGCCAGCATCCCTGTCAGGGGGCTCGGGGCCAACGTCCTGACTTTC. The encoded protein is CASIPVRGLGANVLTF. The chain employs TRBV11-2 and TRBJ2-6; TRBD1 aligns across 8 bases. The V and J ends lost 7 bases and 4 bases, in that order; junction bases with no gene match: 9. Germline CDR1 reads SGHAT; CDR2 reads FQNNGV. This CDR3 contains 16 residues. The full variable domain, its missing parts supplied by reference TRBV11-2 and TRBJ2-6, is EAGVAQSPRYKIIEKRQSVAFWCNPISGHATLYWYQQILGQGPKLLIQFQNNGVVDDSQLPKDRFSAERLKGVDSTLKIQPAKLEDSAVYLCASIPVRGLGANVLTFGAGSRLTVL.

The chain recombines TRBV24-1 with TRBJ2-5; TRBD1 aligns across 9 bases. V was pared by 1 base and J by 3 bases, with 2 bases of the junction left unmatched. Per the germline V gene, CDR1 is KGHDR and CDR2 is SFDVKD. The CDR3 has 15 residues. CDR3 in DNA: TGTGCCACCAGTGATTTCACAGGGGGCGAAGAGACCCAGTACTTC. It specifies CATSDFTGGEETQYF.

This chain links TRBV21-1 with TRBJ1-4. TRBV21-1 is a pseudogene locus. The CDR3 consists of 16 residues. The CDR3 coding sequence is TGTGCCAGCAGCAAGCCGAGAATCCCTTGGAATGAAAAACTGTTTTTT. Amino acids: CASSKPRIPWNEKLFF.

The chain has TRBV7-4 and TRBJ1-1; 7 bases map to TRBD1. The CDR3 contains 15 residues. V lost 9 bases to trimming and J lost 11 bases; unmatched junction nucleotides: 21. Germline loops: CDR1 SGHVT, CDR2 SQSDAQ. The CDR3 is CASFSTRQGILRAFF. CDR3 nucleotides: TGTGCCAGTTTCTCTACCCGACAGGGTATACTGCGGGCTTTCTTT.

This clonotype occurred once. In DNA form, the CDR3 reads TGCAGTGCCCGGAGCAGGGGGTGGGAGACCCAGTACTTC. Its protein is CSARSRGWETQYF. V and J are TRBV20-1 and TRBJ2-7; 7 bases are shared with TRBD1. The last part of the DNA fits TRBJ2-5 better; the J call may be wrong. There are 13 residues in the CDR3. From germline, CDR1 is DFQATT and CDR2 SNEGSKA (reference sequence).

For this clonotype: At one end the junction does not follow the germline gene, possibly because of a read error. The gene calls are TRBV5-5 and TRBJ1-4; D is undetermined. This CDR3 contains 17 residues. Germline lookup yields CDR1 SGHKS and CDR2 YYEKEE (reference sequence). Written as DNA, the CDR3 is TGTGCCAGCAGCCCTGGGAGGGCGAACCCAACTAATGAAAAACCGTTTTTT. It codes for CASSPGRANPTNEKPFF. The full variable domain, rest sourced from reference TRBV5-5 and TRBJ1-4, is DAGVTQSPTHLIKTRGQQVTLRCSPISGHKSVSWYQQVLGQGPQFIFQYYEKEERGRGNFPDRFSARQFPNYSSELNVNALLLGDSALYLCASSPGRANPTNEKPFFGSGTQLSVL.

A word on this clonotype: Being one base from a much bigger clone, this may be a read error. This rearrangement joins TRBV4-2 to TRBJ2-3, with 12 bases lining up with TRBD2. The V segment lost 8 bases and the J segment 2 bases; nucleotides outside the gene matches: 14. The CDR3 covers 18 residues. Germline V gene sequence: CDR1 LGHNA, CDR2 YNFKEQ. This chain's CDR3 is CASGPSLAGGSLTDTQYF. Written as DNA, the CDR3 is TGTGCCAGCGGCCCTTCCCTAGCGGGAGGGTCCCTCACAGATACGCAGTATTTT.

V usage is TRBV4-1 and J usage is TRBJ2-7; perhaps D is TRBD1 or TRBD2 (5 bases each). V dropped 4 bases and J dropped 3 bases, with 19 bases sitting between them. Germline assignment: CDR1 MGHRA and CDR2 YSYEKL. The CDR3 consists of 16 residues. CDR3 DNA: TGCGCCAGCAGCCCCGGGGCAGCTCGACACCACTACGAGCAGTACTTC. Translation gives CASSPGAARHHYEQYF.

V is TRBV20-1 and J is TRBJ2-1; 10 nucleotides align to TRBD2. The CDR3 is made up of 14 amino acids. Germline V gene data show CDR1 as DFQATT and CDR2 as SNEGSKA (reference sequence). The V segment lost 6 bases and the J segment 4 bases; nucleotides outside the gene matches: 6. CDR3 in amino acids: CSAETSGLYNEQFF. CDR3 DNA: TGCAGTGCCGAGACTAGCGGGTTGTACAATGAGCAGTTCTTC.

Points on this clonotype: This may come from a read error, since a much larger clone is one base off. The CDR3 is CATIRGQAYERYF. The CDR3 bases are TGTGCCACCATCCGAGGACAGGCCTACGAGCGGTACTTC. This chain links TRBV28 with TRBJ2-4; 7 bases line up with TRBD1. The germline gives CDR1 MDHEN, CDR2 SYDVKM. The V segment lost 10 bases and the J segment 15 bases; nucleotides outside the gene matches: 18. CDR3 size: 13 residues.

The CDR3 DNA is TGCAGTGCTGTCCGGGACGTCCAGTACTTC. As protein: CSAVRDVQYF. V and J are TRBV20-1 and TRBJ2-4; the D call may be TRBD1 or TRBD2 (5 bases each). Per the germline V gene, CDR1 is DFQATT and CDR2 is SNEGSKA (reference sequence). This CDR3 is 10 amino acids long. V gave up 5 bases and J gave up 13 bases, with 12 bases separating them.

CDR3 coding DNA: TGTGCCAGCAGTACCGGGAGGGGTCGAGAGCAGTACTTC. The encoded protein is CASSTGRGREQYF. This chain links TRBV25-1 with TRBJ2-7; 8 bases agree with TRBD2. V lost 5 bases, J lost 7 bases, and 7 bases stayed unmatched. The CDR3 sequence is 13 residues long. Germline CDR1 MGHDK, CDR2 SYGVNS.

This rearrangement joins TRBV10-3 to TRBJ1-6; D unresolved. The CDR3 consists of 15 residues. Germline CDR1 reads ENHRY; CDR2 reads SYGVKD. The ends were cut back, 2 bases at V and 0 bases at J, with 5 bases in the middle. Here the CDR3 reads CAISEGSSYNSPLHF. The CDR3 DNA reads TGTGCCATCAGTGAGGGGAGCTCCTATAATTCACCCCTCCACTTT.

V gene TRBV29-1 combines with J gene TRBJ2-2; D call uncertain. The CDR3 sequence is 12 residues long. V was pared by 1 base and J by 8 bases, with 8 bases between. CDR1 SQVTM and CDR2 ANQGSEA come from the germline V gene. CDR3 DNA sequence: TGCAGCGTTGAAGGTACACGGGGGGAGCTGTTTTTT. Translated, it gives CSVEGTRGELFF.

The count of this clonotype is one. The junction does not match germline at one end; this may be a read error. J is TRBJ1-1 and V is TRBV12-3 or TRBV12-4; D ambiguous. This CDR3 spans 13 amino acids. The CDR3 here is CANSRNQNTEAFF. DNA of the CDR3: TGTGCCAACAGTCGTAACCAGAACACTGAAGCTTTCTTT.

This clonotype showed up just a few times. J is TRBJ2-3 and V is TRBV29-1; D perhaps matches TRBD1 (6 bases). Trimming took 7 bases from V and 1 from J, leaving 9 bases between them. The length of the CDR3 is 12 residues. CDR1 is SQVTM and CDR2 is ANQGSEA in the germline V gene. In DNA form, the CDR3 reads TGCAGCGCCCCAGGGGGCACAGATACGCAGTATTTT. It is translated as CSAPGGTDTQYF.